This T cell receptor beta chain came from a study of CD8 T cells in ankylosing spondylitis (TCRdb year 2017). The study in broad terms: To find TCR variants linked to disease, the study profiled T cell receptor beta repertoires in ankylosing spondylitis patients and healthy donors. The full study cohort was made up of 20 to 25 ankylosing spondylitis patients and around 100 healthy donors. Peripheral blood samples were taken, and synovial fluid was additionally collected from ankylosing spondylitis patients.

The data were produced on an Illumina HiSeq 2500. TCR beta libraries were prepared by quantitative 5'-RACE with molecular barcodes. Per the authors' processing: Disease-linked TCR variants were identified with a new computational method built on a probabilistic model of VDJ rearrangement. In-frame beta chains were kept once TCRdb had trimmed the public reads at Q25 with fastp and called clones with MiXCR. Every entry covers one CDR3 protein and lists the most common genes and DNA from its rows. V and J calls and clone size were set by TCRdb, not the authors. This sample comprises 150,000 or so distinct CDR3 sequences, approximately 20% of them detected only once. The ten largest clones add up to approximately 8% of the sample. About this clonotype itself: What this receptor recognizes is not known. No quality values exist for individual bases; no much larger clone is one base distant.

The CDR3 has 14 amino acids, counting the end cysteine and phenylalanine. Only the CDR3 region is kept as DNA, spanning 42 bases read in frame from base 1. Per the germline V gene (reference sequence), SEHNR is the CDR1 and FQNEAQ is the CDR2. The V and J ends are trimmed by 5 bases and 4 bases, leaving 14 bases between them. Broad study findings and their caveats: Some TCR beta motif variants had previously been reported in synovial fluid and blood of reactive arthritis patients, which suggested common disease-initiation mechanisms. According to the report, matched synovial fluid samples from ankylosing spondylitis patients were significantly enriched for the disease-linked clones. A CD8+ phenotype was shown by the disease-linked clones, which were found at relatively low frequencies in peripheral blood. A TCR beta motif made up of under ten highly homologous amino acid variants appeared to be characteristic of blood from ankylosing spondylitis patients.

The receptor was derived from a male donor with ankylosing spondylitis or in good health (not recorded which). The sequencing input was blood, either unsorted or a sorted T cell fraction (not recorded which). The V gene is TRBV7-9 and the J gene is TRBJ1-2; the D gene is perhaps TRBD1, from 5 matching bases. The bases read TGTGCCAGCAGCCCGGACATCTTAGGCTATGGCTACACCTTC. This yields the protein CASSPDILGYGYTF. The full variable domain, with segments outside the CDR3 supplied by the reference TRBV7-9 and TRBJ1-2 proteins, appears as DTGVSQNPRHKITKRGQNVTFRCDPISEHNRLYWYRQTLGQGPEFLTYFQNEAQLEKSRLLSDRFSAERPKGSFSTLEIQRTEQGDSAMYLCASSPDILGYGYTFGSGTRLTVV.